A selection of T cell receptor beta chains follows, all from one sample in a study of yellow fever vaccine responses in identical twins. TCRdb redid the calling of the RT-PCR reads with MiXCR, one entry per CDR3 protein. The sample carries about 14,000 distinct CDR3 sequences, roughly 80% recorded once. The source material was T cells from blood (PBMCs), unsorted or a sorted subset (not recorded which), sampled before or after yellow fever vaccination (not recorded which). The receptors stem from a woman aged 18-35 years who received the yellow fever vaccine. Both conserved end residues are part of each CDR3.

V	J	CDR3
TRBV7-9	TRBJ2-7	CASSPTSGSSYEQYF
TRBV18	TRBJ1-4	CASSPTGANEKLFF
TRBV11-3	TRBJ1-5	CASSWTENQPQHF
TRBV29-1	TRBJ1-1	CSVEGQVNTEAFF
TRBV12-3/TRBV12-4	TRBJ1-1	CASIEQGAGEAFF
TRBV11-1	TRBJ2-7	CASSSPAGGDHYEQYF
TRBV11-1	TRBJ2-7	CASSRRYREGEHYEQYF
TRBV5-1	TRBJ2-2	CASSHGTGSGELFF
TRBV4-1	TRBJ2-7	CASSRQGRSYEQYF
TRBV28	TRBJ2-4	CASSPEKWGAKNIQYF
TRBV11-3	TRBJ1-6	CASSSGQAVNSPLHF
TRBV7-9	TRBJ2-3	CASSPTGNTQYF
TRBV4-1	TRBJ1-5	CASSQAGFNQPQHF
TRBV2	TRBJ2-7	CASSRYVEQYF
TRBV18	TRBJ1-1	CASSPTVMNTEAFF
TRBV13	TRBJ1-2	CASRTTGGNNYGYTF
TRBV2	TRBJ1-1	CASSEQWNTEAFF
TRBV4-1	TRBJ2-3	CASSRPYRGLTDTQYF
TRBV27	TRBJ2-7	CASSPGLPLSYEQYF
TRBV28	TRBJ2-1	CASNPGQGSYNEQFF
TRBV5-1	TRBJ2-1	CASSLGEREGNEQFF
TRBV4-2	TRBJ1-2	CASSPGQGTLIYGYTF
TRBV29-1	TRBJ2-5	CSVRQGGETQYF
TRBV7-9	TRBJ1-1	CASSEFGRPEAFF
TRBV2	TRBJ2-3	CASSEATGASTDTQYF
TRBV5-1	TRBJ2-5	CASSLFTSGGLETQYF
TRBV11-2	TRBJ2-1	CASTNRGYSWSSYNEQFF
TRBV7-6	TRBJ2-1	CASSWGGGGSYNEQFF
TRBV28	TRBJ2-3	CASRNRGPTDTQYF
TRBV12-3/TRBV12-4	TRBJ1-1	CASETGTKVTSTEAFF
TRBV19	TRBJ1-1	CASSIQQEYTEAFF
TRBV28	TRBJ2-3	CASPPGGGLAPDTQYF
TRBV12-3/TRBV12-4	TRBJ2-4	CASSWATLAQNIQYF
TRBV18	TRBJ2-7	CASSPTSTPYEQYF
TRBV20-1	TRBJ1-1	CSAYELNTEAFF
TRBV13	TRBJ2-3	CASPSGGSTDTQYF
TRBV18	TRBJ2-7	CASSPRAGLDEQYF
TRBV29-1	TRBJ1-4	CSVAGVGEKLFF
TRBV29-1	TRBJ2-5	CGLRDLGETQYF
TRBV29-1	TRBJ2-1	CSVRAGIHEQFF